These T cell receptor beta chains were read from a single sample in a study of beta chain features in type 1 diabetes. Measured with immunoSEQ multiplex PCR; TCRdb has only the in-frame clones, and not every one. The sample records nearly 250,000 clones, 11% to 15% being singletons. Sample: naive CD4+ T cells from blood. Source of these receptors: a woman aged 40 to 55 in good health. Each CDR3 is given with its conserved first and last residue. The D gene is left open where the match is weak. Only part of the rows carry a size: once, few, many, or a class if the clone is expanded.

V gene	D gene	clone size	J gene	CDR3 DNA	CDR3 protein
TRBV5-1	-	-	TRBJ1-2	TGCGCCAGCAGCTTGAGACAGACCTCCTATGGCTACACCTTC	CASSLRQTSYGYTF
TRBV18	-	few	TRBJ1-5	TGTGCCAGCTCACCTAGACAAGCGGGAGAGCAGTTGCCCCAGCATTTT	CASSPRQAGEQLPQHF
TRBV10-3	TRBD2	few	TRBJ2-2	TGTGCCATCAGGGGCCCGGCGGGGGTGAACACCGGGGAGCTGTTTTTT	CAIRGPAGVNTGELFF
TRBV27	-	few	TRBJ1-1	TGTGCCAGCAGTACCGTAGCGGAGAACACTGAAGCTTTCTTT	CASSTVAENTEAFF
TRBV2	TRBD2	-	TRBJ2-5	TGTGCCAGCAGGGGCCTAGCGGGGGGGATGGGAGAGACCCAGTACTTC	CASRGLAGGMGETQYF
TRBV7-9	TRBD1	-	TRBJ2-7	TGTGCCAGCAGCCTAAGGGACAGTACCTACGAGCAGTACTTC	CASSLRDSTYEQYF
TRBV6-6	-	few	TRBJ2-1	TGTGCCAGCAGCTCCAGTTCTCACTACAATGAGCAGTTCTTC	CASSSSSHYNEQFF
TRBV5-6	TRBD2	-	TRBJ2-5	TGTGCCAGCAGCTTGGACTTAGGTAGCGGGGGGGCGGGGACCCAGTACTTC	CASSLDLGSGGAGTQYF
TRBV7-4	TRBD1	-	TRBJ2-2	TGTGCCATCCCTCCGGGACAGGGGGCATCGAACACCGGGGAGCTGTTTTTT	CAIPPGQGASNTGELFF
TRBV6-1	-	-	TRBJ1-6	TGTGCCAGCAGCCGGGGACTGTCACCGGGGGAACCCCTCCACTTT	CASSRGLSPGEPLHF
TRBV7-6	TRBD2	-	TRBJ2-1	TGTGCCAGCACTCCCTTTGTTGCGGGGGGGGGCAATGAGCAGTTCTTC	CASTPFVAGGGNEQFF
TRBV2	-	-	TRBJ1-4	TGTGCCAGCAGAACGACAGATGAAAAACTGTTTTTT	CASRTTDEKLFF
TRBV6-6	TRBD2	few	TRBJ2-7	TGTGCCAGCAGTGAGACTAGCGGGGGAACCTACGAGCAGTACTTC	CASSETSGGTYEQYF
TRBV7-9	-	few	TRBJ2-5	TGTGCCAGCAGCTCTGGACAGTACCAAGAGACCCAGTACTTC	CASSSGQYQETQYF
TRBV7-9	TRBD2	-	TRBJ2-3	TGTGCCAGCAGCCTAACTAGCGGGGGGCCCACTACAGATACGCAGTATTTT	CASSLTSGGPTTDTQYF
TRBV10-1	TRBD1	few	TRBJ2-1	TGCGCCAGCAGACGATCGGGACAGGGAAACAATGAGCAGTTCTTC	CASRRSGQGNNEQFF
TRBV7-8	TRBD2	few	TRBJ2-6	TGTGCCACTGTCGGGGGGGAAACTATCTCTGGGGCCAACGTCCTGACTTTC	CATVGGETISGANVLTF
TRBV5-1	-	-	TRBJ2-7	TGCGCCAGCAGCATAGAGGACGGGGAGGTGCAGTACTTC	CASSIEDGEVQYF
TRBV5-4	-	few	TRBJ1-6	TGTGCCAGCAGCCCCACGGGAGGCGCCTATAATTCACCCCTCCACTTT	CASSPTGGAYNSPLHF
TRBV13	-	-	TRBJ2-5	TGTGCCAGCAGCCGAAATGCACGGAGAGAGACCCAGTACTTC	CASSRNARRETQYF
TRBV29-1	-	-	TRBJ2-5	TGCAGCGTCTTAAGGACTGGGGGGTTGGAGACCCAGTACTTC	CSVLRTGGLETQYF
TRBV9	-	few	TRBJ1-4	TGTGCCAGCAGCGGGGGCACAGGGAATGTTTTGTATGAAAAACTGTTTTTT	CASSGGTGNVLYEKLFF
TRBV25-1	-	-	TRBJ2-7	TGTGCCAGCAGTTTCGGACCAATGAGGGACTACGAGCAGTACTTC	CASSFGPMRDYEQYF
TRBV5-1	TRBD2	-	TRBJ2-1	TGCGCCAGCGGAACGGGGGGAGAATACAATGAGCAGTTCTTC	CASGTGGEYNEQFF
TRBV5-4	-	few	TRBJ1-1	TGTGCCAGCAGCGGACCTACGGCTGGGGGGAGTATGAACACTGAAGCTTTCTTT	CASSGPTAGGSMNTEAFF
TRBV18	-	few	TRBJ2-5	TGTGCCAGCTCACCTCAAGCGGATGAGACCCAGTACTTC	CASSPQADETQYF
TRBV6-9	-	-	TRBJ2-5	TGTGCCACCCTGAGGGAGACCCAGTACTTC	CATLRETQYF
TRBV10-3	-	few	TRBJ2-5	TGTGCCATCAGGGGCCAAGTACGGGGGTTGTCAGAAGCCCAGTACTTC	CAIRGQVRGLSEAQYF
TRBV2	-	few	TRBJ1-3	TGTGCCAGCATGGAGCAAAACACCATATATTTT	CASMEQNTIYF
TRBV4-1	-	few	TRBJ2-7	TGCGCCAGCAGCCAAGTCCGGGGAAATAACTACGAGCAGTACTTC	CASSQVRGNNYEQYF
TRBV5-5	-	-	TRBJ2-5	TGTGCCAGCAGCTTCCGCGGCGCCTTATTCGAGACCCAGTACTTC	CASSFRGALFETQYF
TRBV4-2	TRBD1	few	TRBJ1-4	TGTGCCAGCAGCCAAGGAACAGGGGGCGCGGGTGAAAAACTGTTTTTT	CASSQGTGGAGEKLFF
TRBV5-1	TRBD2	-	TRBJ2-1	TGCGCCAGCAGCTCTATAGGGACTAGCGGGGGTTTTTCCTACAATGAGCAGTTCTTC	CASSSIGTSGGFSYNEQFF
TRBV7-2	-	-	TRBJ2-1	TGTGCCAGCAGCTTTTGGGGAGAGGGTGCGCGGTACAATGAGCAGTTCTTC	CASSFWGEGARYNEQFF
TRBV18	TRBD1	-	TRBJ1-2	TGTGCCAGCTCACCACCGATATCTGGGCAGGGGGTTTTGGATGGCTACACCTTC	CASSPPISGQGVLDGYTF
TRBV7-8	TRBD1	-	TRBJ1-6	TGTGCCAGCAGCTTATACGGACAGGGAGATAATTCACCCCTCCACTTT	CASSLYGQGDNSPLHF
TRBV19	-	-	TRBJ2-5	TGTGCCAGTAGTACCCTAGCGTTTGGGTTTGGGGAAGAGACCCAGTACTTC	CASSTLAFGFGEETQYF
TRBV29-1	-	few	TRBJ2-7	TGCAGCGTCGACCGTCAGGGCCTAGGATCCTACGAGCAGTACTTC	CSVDRQGLGSYEQYF
TRBV5-4	TRBD1	-	TRBJ1-5	TGTGCCAGCAGCTTGATGGCAGGGGGTCAGCCCCAGCATTTT	CASSLMAGGQPQHF
TRBV6-1	-	few	TRBJ1-6	TGTGCCAGCAGTGAACGCTGGGGCGGTAATTCACCCCTCCACTTT	CASSERWGGNSPLHF
TRBV7-6	-	-	TRBJ2-3	TGTGCCAGCAGCTTAGCATCCAGGGCAGATACGCAGTATTTT	CASSLASRADTQYF
TRBV18	-	few	TRBJ2-3	TGTGCCAGCTCCGGGGGTAGCACAGATACGCAGTATTTT	CASSGGSTDTQYF
TRBV18	-	-	TRBJ1-1	TGTGCCAGCTCACCTCCGGACGGGAGGTTGGGAGCTTTCTTT	CASSPPDGRLGAFF
TRBV9	TRBD2	-	TRBJ2-7	TGTGCCAGCAGCGTGGGGGGGACCTACGAGCAGTACTTC	CASSVGGTYEQYF